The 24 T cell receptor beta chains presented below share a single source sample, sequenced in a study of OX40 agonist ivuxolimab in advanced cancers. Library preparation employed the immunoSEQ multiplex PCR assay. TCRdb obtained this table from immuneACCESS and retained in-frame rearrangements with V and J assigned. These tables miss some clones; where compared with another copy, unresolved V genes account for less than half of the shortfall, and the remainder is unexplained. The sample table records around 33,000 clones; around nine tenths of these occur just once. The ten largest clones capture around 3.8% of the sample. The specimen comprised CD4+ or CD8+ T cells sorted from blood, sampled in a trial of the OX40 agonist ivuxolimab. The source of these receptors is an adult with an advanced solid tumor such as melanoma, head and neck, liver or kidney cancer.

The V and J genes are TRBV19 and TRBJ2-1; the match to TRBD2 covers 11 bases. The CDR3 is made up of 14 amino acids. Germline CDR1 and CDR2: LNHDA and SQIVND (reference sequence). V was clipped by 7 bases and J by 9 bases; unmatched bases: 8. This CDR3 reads CASKTSGSRSEQFF. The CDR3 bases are TGTGCCAGTAAAACTAGCGGGAGTCGGAGTGAGCAGTTCTTC.

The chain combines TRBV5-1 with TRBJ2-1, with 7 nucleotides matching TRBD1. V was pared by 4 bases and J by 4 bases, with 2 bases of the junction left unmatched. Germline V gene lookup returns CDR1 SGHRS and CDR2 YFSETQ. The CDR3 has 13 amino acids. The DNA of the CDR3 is TGCGCCAGCAGCCGGGGACAGTACAATGAGCAGTTCTTC. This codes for CASSRGQYNEQFF.

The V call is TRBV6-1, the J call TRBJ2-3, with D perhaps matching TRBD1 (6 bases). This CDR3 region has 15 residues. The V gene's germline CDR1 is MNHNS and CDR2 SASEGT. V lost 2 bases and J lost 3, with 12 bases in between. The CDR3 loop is CASSEMGTQTDTQYF. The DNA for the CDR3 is TGTGCCAGCAGTGAAATGGGGACACAAACAGATACGCAGTATTTT.

CDR3 in amino acids: CASSRDNQETQYF. The CDR3 DNA follows: TGTGCCAGCAGCCGGGACAACCAAGAGACCCAGTACTTC. The chain recombines TRBV2 with TRBJ2-5, with D possibly TRBD1 on 6 matching bases. Germline loops: CDR1 SNHLY, CDR2 FYNNEI. The CDR3 is made up of 13 amino acids. Trimming took 6 bases from V and 0 from J, leaving 8 bases between them.

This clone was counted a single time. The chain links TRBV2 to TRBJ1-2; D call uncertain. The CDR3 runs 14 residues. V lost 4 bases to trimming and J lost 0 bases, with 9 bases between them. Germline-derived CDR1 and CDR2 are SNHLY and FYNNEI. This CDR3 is CASSAGPANYGYTF. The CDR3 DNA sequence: TGTGCCAGCAGTGCGGGCCCGGCTAACTATGGCTACACCTTC.

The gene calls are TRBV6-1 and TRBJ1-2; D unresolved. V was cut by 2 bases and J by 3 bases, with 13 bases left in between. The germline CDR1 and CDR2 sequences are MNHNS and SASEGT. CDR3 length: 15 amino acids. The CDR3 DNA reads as TGTGCCAGCAGTGAAAGGGCCTCTCGGGACTATGGCTACACCTTC. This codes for CASSERASRDYGYTF.

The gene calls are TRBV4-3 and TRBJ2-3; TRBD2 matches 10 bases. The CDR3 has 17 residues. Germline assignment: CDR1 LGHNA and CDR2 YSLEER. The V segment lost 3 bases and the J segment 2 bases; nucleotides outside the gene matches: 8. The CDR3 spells CASSQSTSGRITDTQYF. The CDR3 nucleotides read TGCGCCAGCAGCCAGTCGACTAGCGGGCGAATCACAGATACGCAGTATTTT.

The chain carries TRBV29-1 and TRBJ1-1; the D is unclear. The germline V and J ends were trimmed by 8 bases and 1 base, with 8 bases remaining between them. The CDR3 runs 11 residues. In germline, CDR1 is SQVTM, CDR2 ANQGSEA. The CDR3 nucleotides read TGCAGCATGACACAGAACACTGAAGCTTTCTTT. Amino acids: CSMTQNTEAFF.

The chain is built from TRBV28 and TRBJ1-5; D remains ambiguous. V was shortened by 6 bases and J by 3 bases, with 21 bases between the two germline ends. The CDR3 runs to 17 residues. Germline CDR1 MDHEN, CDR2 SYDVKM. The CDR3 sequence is CASRLPDGSGLNQPQHF. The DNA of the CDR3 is TGTGCCAGCAGACTACCGGACGGCTCTGGGCTCAATCAGCCCCAGCATTTT.

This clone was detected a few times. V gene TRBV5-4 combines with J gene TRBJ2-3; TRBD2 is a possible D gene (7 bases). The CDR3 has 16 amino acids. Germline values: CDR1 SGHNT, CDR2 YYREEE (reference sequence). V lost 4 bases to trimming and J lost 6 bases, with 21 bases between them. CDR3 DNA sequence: TGTGCCAGCAGCCCCGGTTCCAGGGGAGGGGGGGATACGCAGTATTTT. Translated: CASSPGSRGGGDTQYF.

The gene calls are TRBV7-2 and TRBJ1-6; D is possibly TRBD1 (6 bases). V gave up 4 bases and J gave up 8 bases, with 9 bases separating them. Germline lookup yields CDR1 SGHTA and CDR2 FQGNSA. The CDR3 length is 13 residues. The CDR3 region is CASSSQGYSPLHF. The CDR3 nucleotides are TGTGCCAGCAGCTCACAGGGTTATTCACCCCTCCACTTT.

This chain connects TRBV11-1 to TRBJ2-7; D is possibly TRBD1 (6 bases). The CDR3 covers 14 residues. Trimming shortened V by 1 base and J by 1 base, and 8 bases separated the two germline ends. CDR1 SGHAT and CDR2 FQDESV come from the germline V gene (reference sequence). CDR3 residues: CASSLEGESYEQYF. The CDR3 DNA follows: TGTGCCAGCAGCTTAGAGGGGGAGTCCTACGAGCAGTACTTC.

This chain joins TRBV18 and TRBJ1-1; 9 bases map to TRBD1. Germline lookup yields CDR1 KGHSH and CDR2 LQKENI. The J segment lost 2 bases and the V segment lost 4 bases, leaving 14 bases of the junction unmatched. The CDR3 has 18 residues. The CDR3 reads CASSRDHLGQGLNTEAFF. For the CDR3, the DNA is TGTGCCAGCTCACGCGATCATTTGGGACAGGGCCTTAACACTGAAGCTTTCTTT. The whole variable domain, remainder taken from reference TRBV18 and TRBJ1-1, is NAGVMQNPRHLVRRRGQEARLRCSPMKGHSHVYWYRQLPEEGLKFMVYLQKENIIDESGMPKERFSAEFPKEGPSILRIQQVVRGDSAAYFCASSRDHLGQGLNTEAFFGQGTRLTVV.

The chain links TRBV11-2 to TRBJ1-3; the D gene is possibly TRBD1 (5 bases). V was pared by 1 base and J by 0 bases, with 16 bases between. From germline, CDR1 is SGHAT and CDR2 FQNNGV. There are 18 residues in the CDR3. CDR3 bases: TGTGCCAGCAGCTTAGGAGGGGATCCAACCCGCTCTGGAAACACCATATATTTT. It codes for CASSLGGDPTRSGNTIYF.

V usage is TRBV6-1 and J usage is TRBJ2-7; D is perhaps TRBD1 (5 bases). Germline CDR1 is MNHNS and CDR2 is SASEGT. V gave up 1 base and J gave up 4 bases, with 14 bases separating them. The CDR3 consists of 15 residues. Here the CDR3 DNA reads TGTGCCAGCAGTGAAGGTGGACACCGAGCGTACGAGCAGTACTTC. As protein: CASSEGGHRAYEQYF.

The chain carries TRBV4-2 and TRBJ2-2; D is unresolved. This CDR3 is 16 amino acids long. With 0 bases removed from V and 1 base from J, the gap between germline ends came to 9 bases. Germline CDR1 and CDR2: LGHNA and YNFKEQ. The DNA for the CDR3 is TGTGCCAGCAGCCAAGAAGGCCCGGGGAACACCGGGGAGCTGTTTTTT. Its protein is CASSQEGPGNTGELFF.

Written as DNA, the CDR3 is TGTGCCAGTTTAGACAGGGGTCAGTCCACTGAAGCTTTCTTT. This codes for CASLDRGQSTEAFF. The chain links TRBV27 to TRBJ1-1, with 8 bases matching TRBD1. CDR1 is MNHEY and CDR2 is SMNVEV in the germline V gene (reference sequence). After removal of 9 bases from V and 4 bases from J, the junction contained 10 bases not matched to a gene. The CDR3 runs to 14 residues.

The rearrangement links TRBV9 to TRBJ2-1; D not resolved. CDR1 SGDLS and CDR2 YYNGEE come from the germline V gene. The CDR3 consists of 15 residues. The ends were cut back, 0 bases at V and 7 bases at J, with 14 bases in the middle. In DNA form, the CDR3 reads TGTGCCAGCAGCGTAGTAGTAGGTGGTGCGAATGAGCAGTTCTTC. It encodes CASSVVVGGANEQFF.

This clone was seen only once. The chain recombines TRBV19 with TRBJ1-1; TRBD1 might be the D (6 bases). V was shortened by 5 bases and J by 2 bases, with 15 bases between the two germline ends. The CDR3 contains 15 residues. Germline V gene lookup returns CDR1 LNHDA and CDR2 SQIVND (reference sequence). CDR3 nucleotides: TGTGCCAGTAGTGATATTCGGGACAAAAACACTGAAGCTTTCTTT. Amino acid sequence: CASSDIRDKNTEAFF.

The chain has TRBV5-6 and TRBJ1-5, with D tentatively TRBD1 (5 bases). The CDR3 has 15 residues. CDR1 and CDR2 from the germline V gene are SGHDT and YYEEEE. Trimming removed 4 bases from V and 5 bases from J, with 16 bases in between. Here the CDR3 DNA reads TGTGCCAGCAGCGCTACCGGGACTTCATATCAGCCCCAGCATTTT. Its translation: CASSATGTSYQPQHF.

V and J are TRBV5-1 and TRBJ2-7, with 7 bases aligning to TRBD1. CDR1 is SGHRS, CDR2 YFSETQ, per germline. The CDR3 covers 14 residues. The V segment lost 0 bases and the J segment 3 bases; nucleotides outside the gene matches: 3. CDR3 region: CASSLGGQYYEQYF. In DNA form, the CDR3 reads TGCGCCAGCAGCTTGGGGGGACAGTACTACGAGCAGTACTTC.

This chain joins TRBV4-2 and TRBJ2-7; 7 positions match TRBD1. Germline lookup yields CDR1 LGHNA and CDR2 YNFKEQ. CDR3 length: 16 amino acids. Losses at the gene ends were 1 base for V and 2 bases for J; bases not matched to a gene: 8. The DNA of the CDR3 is TGTGCCAGCAGCCAAGCCTCAAGACAGGGAGCCTACGAGCAGTACTTC. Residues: CASSQASRQGAYEQYF.

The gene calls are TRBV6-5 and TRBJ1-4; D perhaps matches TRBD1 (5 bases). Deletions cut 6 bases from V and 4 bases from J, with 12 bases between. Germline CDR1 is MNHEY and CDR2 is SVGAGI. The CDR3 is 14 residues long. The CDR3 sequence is CASSRTGLNEKLFF. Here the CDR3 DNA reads TGTGCCAGCAGCCGAACAGGACTTAATGAAAAACTGTTTTTT.

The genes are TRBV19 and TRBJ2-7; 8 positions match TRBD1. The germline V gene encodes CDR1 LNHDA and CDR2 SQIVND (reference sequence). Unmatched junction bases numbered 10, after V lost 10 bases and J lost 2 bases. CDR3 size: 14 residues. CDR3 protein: CATSTGGLTYEQYF. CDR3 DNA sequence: TGTGCCACCTCAACAGGGGGGCTAACCTACGAGCAGTACTTC.